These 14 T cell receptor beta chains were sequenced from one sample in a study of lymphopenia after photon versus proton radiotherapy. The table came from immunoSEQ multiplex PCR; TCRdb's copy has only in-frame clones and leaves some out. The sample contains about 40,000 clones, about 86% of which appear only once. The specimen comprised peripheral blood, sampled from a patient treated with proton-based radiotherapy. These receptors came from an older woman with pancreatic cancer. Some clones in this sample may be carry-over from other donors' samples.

The DNA for the CDR3 is TGTGCCACAAACCCAGGACCGGAAAATCAGCCCCAGCATTTT. Its translation: CATNPGPENQPQHF. V usage is TRBV28 and J usage is TRBJ1-5; no firm D call. Trimming cost V 10 bases and J 4 bases, with 17 bases left between them. The CDR3 is made up of 14 amino acids. From germline, CDR1 is MDHEN and CDR2 SYDVKM.

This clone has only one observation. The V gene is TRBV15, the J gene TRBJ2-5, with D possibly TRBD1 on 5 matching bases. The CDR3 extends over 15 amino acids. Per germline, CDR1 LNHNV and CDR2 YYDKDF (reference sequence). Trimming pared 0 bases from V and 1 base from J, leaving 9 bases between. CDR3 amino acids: CATSRDKGPQETQYF. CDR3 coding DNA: TGTGCCACCAGCAGAGATAAGGGGCCCCAAGAGACCCAGTACTTC. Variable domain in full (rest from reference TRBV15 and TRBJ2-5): DAMVIQNPRYQVTQFGKPVTLSCSQTLNHNVMYWYQQKSSQAPKLLFHYYDKDFNNEADTPDNFQSRRPNTSFCFLDIRSPGLGDTAMYLCATSRDKGPQETQYFGPGTRLLVL.

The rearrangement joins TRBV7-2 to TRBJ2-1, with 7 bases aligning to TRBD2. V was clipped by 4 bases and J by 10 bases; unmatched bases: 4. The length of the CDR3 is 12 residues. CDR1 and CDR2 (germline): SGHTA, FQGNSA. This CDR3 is CASSSGLVEQFF. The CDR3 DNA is TGTGCCAGCAGCTCCGGACTAGTCGAGCAGTTCTTC.

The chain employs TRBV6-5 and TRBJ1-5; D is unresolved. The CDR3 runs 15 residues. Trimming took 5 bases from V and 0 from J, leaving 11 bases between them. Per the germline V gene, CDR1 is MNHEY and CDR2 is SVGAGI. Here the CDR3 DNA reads TGTGCCAGCAGTCTCTCCCCATATAGCAATCAGCCCCAGCATTTT. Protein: CASSLSPYSNQPQHF.

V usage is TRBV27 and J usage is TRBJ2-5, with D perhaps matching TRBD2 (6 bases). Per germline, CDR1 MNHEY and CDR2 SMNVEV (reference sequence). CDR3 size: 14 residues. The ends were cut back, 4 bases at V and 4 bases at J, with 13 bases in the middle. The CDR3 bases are TGTGCCAGCAGTTCACTAGCAAGTCCAGAGACCCAGTACTTC. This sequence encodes CASSSLASPETQYF.

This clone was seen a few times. The CDR3 region has the DNA TGCGCCAGCAGTGAAGTTATTGGGTCTGGCTACACCTTC. Protein product: CASSEVIGSGYTF. The J gene is TRBJ1-2, the V gene TRBV10-1; no definite D call. The CDR3 is 13 amino acids. Trimming removed 3 bases at V and 7 bases at J, with 12 bases between. The germline V gene has CDR1 WNHNN and CDR2 SYGVQD (reference sequence).

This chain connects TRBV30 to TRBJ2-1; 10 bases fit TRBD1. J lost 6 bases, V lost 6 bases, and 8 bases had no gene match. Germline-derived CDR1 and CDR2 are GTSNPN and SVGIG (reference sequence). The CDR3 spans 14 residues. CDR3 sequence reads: CACSDRGITNEQFF. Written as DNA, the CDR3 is TGTGCCTGCTCGGACAGGGGGATCACCAATGAGCAGTTCTTC.

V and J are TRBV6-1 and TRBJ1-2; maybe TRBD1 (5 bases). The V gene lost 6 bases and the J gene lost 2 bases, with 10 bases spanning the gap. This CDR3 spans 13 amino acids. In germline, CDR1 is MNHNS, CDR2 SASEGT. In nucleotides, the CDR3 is TGTGCCAGCAGGACGACAGCAAACTATGGCTACACCTTC. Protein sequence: CASRTTANYGYTF.

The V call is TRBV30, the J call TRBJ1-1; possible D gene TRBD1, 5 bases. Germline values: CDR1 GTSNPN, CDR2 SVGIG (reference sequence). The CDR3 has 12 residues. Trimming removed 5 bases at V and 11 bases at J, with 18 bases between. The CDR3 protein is CAWGNGALNAFF. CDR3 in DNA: TGTGCCTGGGGTAATGGGGCTTTGAATGCTTTCTTT.

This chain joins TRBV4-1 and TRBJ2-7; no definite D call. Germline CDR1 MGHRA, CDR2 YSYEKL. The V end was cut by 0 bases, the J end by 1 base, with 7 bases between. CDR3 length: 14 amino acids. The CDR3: CASSQERVSYEQYF. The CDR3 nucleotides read TGCGCCAGCAGCCAAGAAAGGGTTTCCTACGAGCAGTACTTC.

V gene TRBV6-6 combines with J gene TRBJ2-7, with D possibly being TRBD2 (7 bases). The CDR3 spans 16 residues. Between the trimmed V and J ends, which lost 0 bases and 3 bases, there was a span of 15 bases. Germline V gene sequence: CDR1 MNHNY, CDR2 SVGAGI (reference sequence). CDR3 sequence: CASSYSKAGEGYEQYF. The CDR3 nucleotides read TGTGCCAGCAGTTACTCGAAGGCAGGGGAGGGCTACGAGCAGTACTTC.

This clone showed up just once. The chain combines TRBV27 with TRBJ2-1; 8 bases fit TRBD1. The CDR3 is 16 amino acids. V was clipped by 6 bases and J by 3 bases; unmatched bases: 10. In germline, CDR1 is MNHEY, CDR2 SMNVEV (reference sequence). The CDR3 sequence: CASSWNTGGNYNEQFF. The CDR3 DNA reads TGTGCCAGCAGCTGGAATACAGGGGGGAACTACAATGAGCAGTTCTTC.

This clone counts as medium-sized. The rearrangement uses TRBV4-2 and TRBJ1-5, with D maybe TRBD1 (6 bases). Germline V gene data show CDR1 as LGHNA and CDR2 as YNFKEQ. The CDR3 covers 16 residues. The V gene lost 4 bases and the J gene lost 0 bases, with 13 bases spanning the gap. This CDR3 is CASSPGGADSNQPQHF. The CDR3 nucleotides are TGTGCCAGCAGCCCGGGGGGGGCGGATAGCAATCAGCCCCAGCATTTT.

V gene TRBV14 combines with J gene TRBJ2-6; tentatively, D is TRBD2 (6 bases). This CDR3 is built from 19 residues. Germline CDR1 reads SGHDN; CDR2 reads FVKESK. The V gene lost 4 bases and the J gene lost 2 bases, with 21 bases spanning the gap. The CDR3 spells CASSLSPSSGEAGANVLTF. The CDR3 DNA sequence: TGTGCCAGCAGCCTGTCTCCCTCGTCGGGGGAGGCTGGGGCCAACGTCCTGACTTTC.